This T cell receptor beta chain was identified during a study of lymphopenia after photon versus proton radiotherapy. Broader study findings: Relative stability marked proton patients; photon patients lost diversity and naive cells.

Trimming cost V 2 bases and J 2 bases; bases outside gene matches: 1. Germline CDR1 SGHRS, CDR2 YFSETQ. The CDR3 has 14 residues. TCRdb's table, derived via immunoSEQ multiplex PCR, lists solely in-frame clones and lacks some. The sample holds 75,000 to 90,000 clones; around four fifths are singletons and the top ten take approximately 1.4%. Details on this clone: Its antigen is as yet unknown.

The sequence was obtained from a man aged 55 to 70 with pancreatic cancer. This chain joins TRBV5-1 and TRBJ2-7, with TRBD2 identical over 10 bases. The sample consisted of peripheral blood, taken from a patient treated with proton-based radiotherapy. The CDR3 nucleotides are TGCGCCAGCAGCTTTACTAGCGGGGCCTACGAGCAGTACTTC. Its protein is CASSFTSGAYEQYF.